A single sample gave rise to the 11 T cell receptor beta chains below, sequenced in a study of T cell changes during pregnancy in multiple sclerosis (dated 2019 in TCRdb). Library creation used the immunoSEQ multiplex PCR assay. TCRdb's version of the immuneACCESS table is confined to in-frame rearrangements and falls short of the full clone set. An unresolved V gene accounts for under half of the shortfall where checked; the remainder is of unknown origin. In this sample the table shows some 23,000 clones, around nine tenths of which occur a single time. Of the sample, roughly an eighth is held by the ten largest clones. The material was CD8+ T cells from peripheral blood mononuclear cells, obtained in the first trimester of pregnancy. The receptors were sampled from a female donor in good health, enrolled as a control in a pregnancy study.

In nucleotides, the CDR3 is TGTGCCAGTAGTAGGCCAGGCGAATACAATGAGCAGTTCTTC. It encodes CASSRPGEYNEQFF. The V gene is TRBV19, the J gene TRBJ2-1; D gene ambiguous. CDR3 length equals 14 residues. V dropped 4 bases and J dropped 4 bases, with 11 bases sitting between them. Germline CDR1 is LNHDA and CDR2 is SQIVND (reference sequence).

This sequence joins TRBV5-4 and TRBJ2-5; a possible D gene is TRBD1 (6 bases). The CDR3 is 12 residues long. CDR1 and CDR2 (germline): SGHNT, YYREEE (reference sequence). The V and J ends lost 7 bases and 1 base respectively, with 8 bases between them. In DNA, the CDR3 is TGTGCCAGCGGACAGTCCCAAGAGACCCAGTACTTC. Residues: CASGQSQETQYF.

The V call is TRBV4-3, the J call TRBJ2-1, with D possibly matching TRBD2 (6 bases). The CDR3 totals 15 residues. Germline CDR1 reads LGHNA; CDR2 reads YSLEER. Trimming shortened V by 3 bases and J by 7 bases, and 16 bases separated the two germline ends. The CDR3 sequence: CASSQTTSNKNEQFF. CDR3 DNA: TGCGCCAGCAGCCAGACGACTAGTAATAAAAATGAGCAGTTCTTC.

By frequency in the sample, this clone is medium-sized. V and J are TRBV19 and TRBJ1-2, with a weak D call TRBD1 (5 bases). CDR3 length: 17 residues. V gave up 2 bases and J gave up 3 bases, with 19 bases separating them. Germline CDR1 and CDR2: LNHDA and SQIVND (reference sequence). The chain's CDR3 is CASSIKGQGGGHYGYTF. The CDR3 DNA sequence: TGTGCCAGTAGTATAAAGGGGCAGGGCGGGGGTCACTATGGCTACACCTTC. Looking up the rest from reference TRBV19 and TRBJ1-2 gives the full variable domain: DGGITQSPKYLFRKEGQNVTLSCEQNLNHDAMYWYRQDPGQGLRLIYYSQIVNDFQKGDIAEGYSVSREKKESFPLTVTSAQKNPTAFYLCASSIKGQGGGHYGYTFGSGTRLTVV.

This chain links TRBV15 with TRBJ2-5; 11 bases are shared with TRBD1. Germline V lookup: CDR1 LNHNV, CDR2 YYDKDF (reference sequence). There are 18 residues in the CDR3. With V trimmed by 3 bases and J by 4 bases, 13 bases remained unmatched. The CDR3 here is CATSRETAGTGGRETQYF. The CDR3 nucleotides read TGTGCCACCAGCAGGGAAACCGCCGGGACAGGGGGGAGAGAGACCCAGTACTTC.

DNA of the CDR3: TGTGCCAGCAGCTTAAGGGACAGCTCCTACGAGCAGTACTTC. It encodes CASSLRDSSYEQYF. V and J are TRBV7-6 and TRBJ2-7, with 7 bases aligning to TRBD1. Trimming at V came to 2 bases and at J to 0 bases, leaving 1 base not matched to a gene. The CDR3 runs to 14 residues. Germline CDR1 is SGHVS and CDR2 is FNYEAQ.

The chain recombines TRBV5-1 with TRBJ2-1, with 10 bases matching TRBD1. Looked up from germline, CDR1 is SGHRS and CDR2 is YFSETQ. V gave up 3 bases and J gave up 7 bases; unmatched junction bases: 4. The CDR3 covers 14 residues. CDR3 nucleotide sequence: TGCGCCAGCAGCTCCGGACAGGGGGTAAATGAGCAGTTCTTC. This codes for CASSSGQGVNEQFF.

The chain employs TRBV18 and TRBJ1-6, with a weak D call TRBD1 (6 bases). The CDR3 runs to 14 residues. V gave up 3 bases and J gave up 6 bases, with 9 bases separating them. CDR1 KGHSH and CDR2 LQKENI come from the germline V gene. The CDR3 spells CASSPGQSNSPLHF. The CDR3 bases are TGTGCCAGCTCACCCGGACAGTCTAATTCACCCCTCCACTTT.

This chain joins TRBV30 and TRBJ2-1, with TRBD2 identical over 8 bases. CDR1 and CDR2 (germline): GTSNPN, SVGIG (reference sequence). After removal of 0 bases from V and 4 bases from J, the junction contained 8 bases not matched to a gene. The CDR3 spans 16 residues. The CDR3 reads CAWSVKVSGSYNEQFF. The CDR3 region has the DNA TGTGCCTGGAGTGTTAAAGTCAGCGGGAGTTACAATGAGCAGTTCTTC.

The chain combines TRBV13 with TRBJ2-7, with 10 bases lining up with TRBD2. Germline V gene lookup returns CDR1 PRHDT and CDR2 FYEKMQ (reference sequence). V shed 0 bases and J 3 bases; nucleotides not matched to a gene: 8. The CDR3 loop spans 17 amino acids. The CDR3 loop reads CASSLGLAGDPNYEQYF. Here the CDR3 DNA reads TGTGCCAGCAGCTTAGGTCTAGCGGGAGACCCAAACTACGAGCAGTACTTC. Full variable domain (rest looked up from reference TRBV13 and TRBJ2-7): AAGVIQSPRHLIKEKRETATLKCYPIPRHDTVYWYQQGPGQDPQFLISFYEKMQSDKGSIPDRFSAQQFSDYHSELNMSSLELGDSALYFCASSLGLAGDPNYEQYFGPGTRLTVT.

The chain has TRBV28 and TRBJ2-7; unclear D gene. With 6 bases removed from V and 0 bases from J, the gap between germline ends came to 3 bases. Germline V gene data show CDR1 as MDHEN and CDR2 as SYDVKM. The CDR3 runs to 11 residues. The DNA for the CDR3 is TGTGCCAGCAGCAGCTCCTACGAGCAGTACTTC. Encoded protein: CASSSSYEQYF. The complete variable domain, with remaining parts taken from reference TRBV28 and TRBJ2-7, reads DVKVTQSSRYLVKRTGEKVFLECVQDMDHENMFWYRQDPGLGLRLIYFSYDVKMKEKGDIPEGYSVSREKKERFSLILESASTNQTSMYLCASSSSYEQYFGPGTRLTVT.